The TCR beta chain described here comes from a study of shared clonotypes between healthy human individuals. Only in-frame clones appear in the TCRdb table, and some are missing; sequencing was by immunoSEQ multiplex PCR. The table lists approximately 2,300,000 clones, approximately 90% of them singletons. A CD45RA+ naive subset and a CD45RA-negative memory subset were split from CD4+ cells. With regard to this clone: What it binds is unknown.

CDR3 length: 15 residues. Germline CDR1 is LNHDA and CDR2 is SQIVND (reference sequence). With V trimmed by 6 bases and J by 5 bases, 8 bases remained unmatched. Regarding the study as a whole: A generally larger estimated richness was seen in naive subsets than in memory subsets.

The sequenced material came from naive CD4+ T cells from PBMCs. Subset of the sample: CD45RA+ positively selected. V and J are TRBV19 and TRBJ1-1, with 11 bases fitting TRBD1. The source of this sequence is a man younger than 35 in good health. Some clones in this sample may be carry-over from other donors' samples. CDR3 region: CASRIRTGGGTEAFF. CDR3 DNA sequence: TGTGCCAGTAGGATCCGGACAGGGGGCGGGACTGAAGCTTTCTTT.